Below, 6 T cell receptor beta chains from the same sample are listed, as sequenced in a study of T cells after yellow fever vaccination. TCRdb reprocessed the 5' RACE reads with MiXCR, giving one entry per CDR3 protein. The sample yields a few hundred thousand distinct CDR3 sequences, under 15% seen once. The sequencing here drew on CD4+ T cells sorted from PBMCs, taken 15 days after the yellow fever booster vaccination. The receptors stem from a man younger than 35 who received the YFV17D yellow fever vaccine.

The rearrangement joins TRBV14 to TRBJ1-5; 8 bases are a match to TRBD1. CDR3 size: 16 residues. Per germline, CDR1 SGHDN and CDR2 FVKESK. J gave up 0 bases and V 8 bases, and 9 bases lay outside the gene matches. The CDR3 region is CASPSDRDRSNQPQHF. CDR3 DNA: TGTGCCAGCCCATCGGACAGGGACCGTAGCAATCAGCCCCAGCATTTT.

This clonotype appeared a few times. This chain uses TRBV19 with TRBJ2-7, with 8 bases fitting TRBD1. The CDR3 has 14 residues. CDR1 LNHDA and CDR2 SQIVND come from the germline V gene (reference sequence). V shed 6 bases, J shed 0 bases, and the junction held 4 bases outside the gene matches. The DNA for the CDR3 is TGTGCCAGTAGGGAGGACAGGGACTCCTACGAGCAGTACTTC. This translates into CASREDRDSYEQYF.

This clonotype was seen at least ten times. The chain uses TRBV14 and TRBJ1-2, with unresolved D. V lost 4 bases and J 4 bases, leaving 16 bases between the germline ends. The CDR3 consists of 15 residues. CDR1 and CDR2 (germline): SGHDN, FVKESK. CDR3 amino acids: CASSPGLDNFYGYTF. CDR3 DNA sequence: TGTGCCAGCAGCCCCGGACTGGATAACTTCTATGGCTACACCTTC.

The table lists this clonotype with many counts. This sequence joins TRBV4-2 and TRBJ2-2; maybe TRBD2 (5 bases). Between the trimmed V and J ends, which lost 1 base and 7 bases, there was a span of 13 bases. This CDR3 has 15 residues. Germline loops: CDR1 LGHNA, CDR2 YNFKEQ. DNA for the CDR3: TGTGCCAGCAGCCAAGTGGAGGAATCCAGCGGGGAGCTGTTTTTT. Translated: CASSQVEESSGELFF.

This clonotype was detected ten times or more. The chain combines TRBV5-1 with TRBJ2-3, with a possible D match to TRBD2 (6 bases). The CDR3 covers 14 residues. From germline, CDR1 is SGHRS and CDR2 YFSETQ. Between the trimmed V and J ends, which lost 3 bases and 0 bases, there was a span of 8 bases. The DNA for the CDR3 is TGCGCCAGCAGCTGGGGGACTAGCACAGATACGCAGTATTTT. This encodes CASSWGTSTDTQYF. The whole variable domain, remainder taken from reference TRBV5-1 and TRBJ2-3, is KAGVTQTPRYLIKTRGQQVTLSCSPISGHRSVSWYQQTPGQGLQFLFEYFSETQRNKGNFPGRFSGRQFSNSRSEMNVSTLELGDSALYLCASSWGTSTDTQYFGPGTRLTVL.

The V and J genes are TRBV5-5 and TRBJ1-2; D call uncertain. Trimming cost V 7 bases and J 4 bases, with 11 bases left between them. Germline V lookup: CDR1 SGHKS, CDR2 YYEKEE (reference sequence). The CDR3 is 12 amino acids. The CDR3 loop reads CASGPGGYGYTF. The CDR3 region has the DNA TGTGCCAGCGGTCCAGGCGGCTATGGCTACACCTTC.